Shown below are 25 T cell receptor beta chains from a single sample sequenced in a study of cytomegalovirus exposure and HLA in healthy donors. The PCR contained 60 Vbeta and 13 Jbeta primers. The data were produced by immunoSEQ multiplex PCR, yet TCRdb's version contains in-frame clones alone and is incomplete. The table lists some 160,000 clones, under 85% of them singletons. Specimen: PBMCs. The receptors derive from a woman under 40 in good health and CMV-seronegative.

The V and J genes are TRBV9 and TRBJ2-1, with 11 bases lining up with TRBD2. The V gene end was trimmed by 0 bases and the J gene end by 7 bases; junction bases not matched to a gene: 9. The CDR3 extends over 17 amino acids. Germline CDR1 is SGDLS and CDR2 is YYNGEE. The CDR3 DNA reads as TGTGCCAGCAGCGTAGATGGGCTAGCGGGAGGAGGTAATGAGCAGTTCTTC. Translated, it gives CASSVDGLAGGGNEQFF.

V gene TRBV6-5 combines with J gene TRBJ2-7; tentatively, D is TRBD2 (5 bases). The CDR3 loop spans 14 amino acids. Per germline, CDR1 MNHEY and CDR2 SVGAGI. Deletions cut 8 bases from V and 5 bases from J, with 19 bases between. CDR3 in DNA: TGTGCCAGCGGCGGGCCATCTCATTCTCACGAGCAGTACTTC. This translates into CASGGPSHSHEQYF.

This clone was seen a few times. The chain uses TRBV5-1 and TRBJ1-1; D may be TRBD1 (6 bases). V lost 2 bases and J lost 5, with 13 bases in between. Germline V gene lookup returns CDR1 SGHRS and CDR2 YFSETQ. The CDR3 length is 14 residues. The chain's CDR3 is CASSFSRGDTEAFF. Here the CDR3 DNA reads TGCGCCAGCAGCTTTTCCAGGGGCGATACTGAAGCTTTCTTT.

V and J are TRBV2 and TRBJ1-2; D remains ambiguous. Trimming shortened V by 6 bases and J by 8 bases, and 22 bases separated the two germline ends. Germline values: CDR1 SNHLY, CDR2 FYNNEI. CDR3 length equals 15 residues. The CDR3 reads CASSIGATGRGGYTF. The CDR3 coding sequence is TGTGCCAGCAGCATAGGTGCCACCGGGAGAGGAGGCTACACCTTC.

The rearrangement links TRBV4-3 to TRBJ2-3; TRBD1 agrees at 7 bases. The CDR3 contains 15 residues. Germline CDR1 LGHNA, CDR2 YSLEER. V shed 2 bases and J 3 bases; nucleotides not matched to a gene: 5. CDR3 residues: CASSQQDRATDTQYF. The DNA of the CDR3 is TGCGCCAGCAGCCAACAAGACAGGGCAACAGATACGCAGTATTTT.

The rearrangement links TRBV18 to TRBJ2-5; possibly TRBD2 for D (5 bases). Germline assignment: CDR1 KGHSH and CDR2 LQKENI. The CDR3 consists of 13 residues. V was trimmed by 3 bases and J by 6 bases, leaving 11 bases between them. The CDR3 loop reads CASSPGSGKTQYF. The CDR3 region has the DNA TGTGCCAGCTCACCCGGGTCGGGGAAGACCCAGTACTTC.

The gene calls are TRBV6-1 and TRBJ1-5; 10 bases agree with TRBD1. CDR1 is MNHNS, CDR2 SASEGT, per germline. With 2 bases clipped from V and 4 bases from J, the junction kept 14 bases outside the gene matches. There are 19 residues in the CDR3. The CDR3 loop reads CASSELGTGAVASNQPQHF. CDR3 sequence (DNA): TGTGCCAGCAGTGAATTGGGGACAGGGGCTGTGGCATCGAATCAGCCCCAGCATTTT.

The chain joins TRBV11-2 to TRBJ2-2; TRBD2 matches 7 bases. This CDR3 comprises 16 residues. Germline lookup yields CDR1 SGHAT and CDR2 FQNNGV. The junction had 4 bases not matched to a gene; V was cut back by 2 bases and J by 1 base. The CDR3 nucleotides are TGTGCCAGCAGCTTAATCCGCGGGAGGAACACCGGGGAGCTGTTTTTT. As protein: CASSLIRGRNTGELFF.

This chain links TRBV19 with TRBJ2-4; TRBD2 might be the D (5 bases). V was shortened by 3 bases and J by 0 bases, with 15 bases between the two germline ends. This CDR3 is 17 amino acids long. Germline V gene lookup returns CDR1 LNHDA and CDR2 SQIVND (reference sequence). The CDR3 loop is CASSIGVPLLAKNIQYF. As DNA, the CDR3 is TGTGCCAGTAGTATCGGGGTTCCACTGTTAGCCAAAAACATTCAGTACTTC.

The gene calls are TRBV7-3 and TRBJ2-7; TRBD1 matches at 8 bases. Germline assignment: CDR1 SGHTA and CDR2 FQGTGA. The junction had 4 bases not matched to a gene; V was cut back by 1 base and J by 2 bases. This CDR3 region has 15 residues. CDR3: CASSLNSGQAYEQYF. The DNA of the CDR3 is TGTGCCAGCAGCTTAAACTCGGGACAGGCCTACGAGCAGTACTTC.

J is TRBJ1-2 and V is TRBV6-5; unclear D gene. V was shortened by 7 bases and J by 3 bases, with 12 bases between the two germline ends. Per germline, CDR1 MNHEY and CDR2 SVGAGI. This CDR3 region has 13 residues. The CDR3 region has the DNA TGTGCCAGCAAGGAGGTAATGGACTATGGCTACACCTTC. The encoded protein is CASKEVMDYGYTF.

CDR3 sequence reads: CASRPPPGGASEKLFF. The CDR3 bases are TGTGCCAGCCGTCCCCCCCCGGGGGGCGCGAGTGAAAAACTGTTTTTT. The chain couples TRBV2 to TRBJ1-4; D possibly corresponds to TRBD1 (6 bases). The V and J ends lost 8 bases and 7 bases respectively, with 23 bases between them. The CDR3 sequence is 16 residues long. Germline CDR1 SNHLY, CDR2 FYNNEI.

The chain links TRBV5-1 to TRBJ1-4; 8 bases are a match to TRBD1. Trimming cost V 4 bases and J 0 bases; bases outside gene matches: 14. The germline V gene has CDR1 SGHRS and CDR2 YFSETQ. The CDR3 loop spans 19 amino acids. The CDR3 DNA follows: TGCGCCAGCAGCACCCCCCAAGGACAGGGAATTGCAACTAATGAAAAACTGTTTTTT. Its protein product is CASSTPQGQGIATNEKLFF.

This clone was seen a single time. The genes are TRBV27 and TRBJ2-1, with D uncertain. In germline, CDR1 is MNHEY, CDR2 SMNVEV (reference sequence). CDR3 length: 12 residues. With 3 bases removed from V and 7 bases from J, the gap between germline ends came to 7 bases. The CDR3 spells CASSFPGNEQFF. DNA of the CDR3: TGTGCCAGCAGTTTCCCGGGTAATGAGCAGTTCTTC.

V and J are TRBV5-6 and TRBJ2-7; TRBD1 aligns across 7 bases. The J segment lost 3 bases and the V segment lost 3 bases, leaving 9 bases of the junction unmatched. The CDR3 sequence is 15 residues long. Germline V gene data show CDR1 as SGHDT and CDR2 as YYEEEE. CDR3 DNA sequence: TGTGCCAGCAGCTCGGGCCCGGACAGGTACTACGAGCAGTACTTC. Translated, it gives CASSSGPDRYYEQYF.

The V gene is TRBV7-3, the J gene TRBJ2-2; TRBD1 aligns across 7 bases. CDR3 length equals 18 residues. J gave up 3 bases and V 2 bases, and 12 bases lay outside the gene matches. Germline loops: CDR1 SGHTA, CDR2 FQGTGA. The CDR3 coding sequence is TGTGCCAGCAGCTTAGTGGGCCTAGGGGGCGCGGACACCGGGGAGCTGTTTTTT. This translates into CASSLVGLGGADTGELFF.

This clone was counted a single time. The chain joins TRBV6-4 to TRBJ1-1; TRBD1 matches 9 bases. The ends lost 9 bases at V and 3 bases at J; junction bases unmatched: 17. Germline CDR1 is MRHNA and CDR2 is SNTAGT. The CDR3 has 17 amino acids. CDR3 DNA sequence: TGTGCCAGGTGGATGGCTAAAACAGGGGGCGCACACACTGAAGCTTTCTTT. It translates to CARWMAKTGGAHTEAFF.

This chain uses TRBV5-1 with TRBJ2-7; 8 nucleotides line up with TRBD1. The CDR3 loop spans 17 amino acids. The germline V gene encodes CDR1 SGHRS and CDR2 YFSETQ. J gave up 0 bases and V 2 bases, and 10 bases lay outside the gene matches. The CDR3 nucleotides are TGCGCCAGCAGCTTACCCCTCGGGACAGGTTTCTCCTACGAGCAGTACTTC. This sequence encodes CASSLPLGTGFSYEQYF. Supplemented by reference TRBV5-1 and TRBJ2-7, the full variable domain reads KAGVTQTPRYLIKTRGQQVTLSCSPISGHRSVSWYQQTPGQGLQFLFEYFSETQRNKGNFPGRFSGRQFSNSRSEMNVSTLELGDSALYLCASSLPLGTGFSYEQYFGPGTRLTVT.

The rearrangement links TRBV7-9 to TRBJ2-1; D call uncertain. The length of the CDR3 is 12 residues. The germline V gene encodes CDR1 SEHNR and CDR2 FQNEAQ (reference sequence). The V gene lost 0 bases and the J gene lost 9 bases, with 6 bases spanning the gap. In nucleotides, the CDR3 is TGTGCCAGCAGCTTAGCGTATTCTGAGCAGTTCTTC. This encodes CASSLAYSEQFF.

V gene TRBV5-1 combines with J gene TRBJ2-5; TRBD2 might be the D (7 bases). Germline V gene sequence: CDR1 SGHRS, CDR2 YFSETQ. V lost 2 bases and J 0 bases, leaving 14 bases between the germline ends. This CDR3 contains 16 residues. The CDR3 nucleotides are TGCGCCAGCAGCTTTCGGGGGGCGCGAAACCAAGAGACCCAGTACTTC. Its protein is CASSFRGARNQETQYF.

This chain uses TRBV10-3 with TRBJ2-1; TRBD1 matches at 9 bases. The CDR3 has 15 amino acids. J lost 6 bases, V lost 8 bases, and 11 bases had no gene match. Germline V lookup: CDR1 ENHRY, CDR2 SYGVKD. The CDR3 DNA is TGTGCCATCCAGGACAGGGGAGGGTTGGGCAATGAGCAGTTCTTC. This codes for CAIQDRGGLGNEQFF.

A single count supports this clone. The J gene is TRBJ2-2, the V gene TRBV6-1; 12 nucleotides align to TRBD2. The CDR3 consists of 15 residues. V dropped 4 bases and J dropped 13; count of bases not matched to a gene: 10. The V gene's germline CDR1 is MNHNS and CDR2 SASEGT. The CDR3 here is CASSGRLAGGRVLFF. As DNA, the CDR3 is TGTGCCAGCAGTGGGCGGCTAGCGGGGGGGCGGGTGCTGTTTTTT.

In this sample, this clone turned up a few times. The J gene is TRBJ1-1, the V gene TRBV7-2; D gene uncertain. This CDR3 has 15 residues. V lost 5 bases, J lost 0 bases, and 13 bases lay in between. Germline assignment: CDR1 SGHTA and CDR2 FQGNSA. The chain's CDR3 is CASSIVPYMNTEAFF. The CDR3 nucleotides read TGTGCCAGCAGCATAGTTCCTTATATGAACACTGAAGCTTTCTTT. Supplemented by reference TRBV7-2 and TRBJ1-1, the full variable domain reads GAGVSQSPSNKVTEKGKDVELRCDPISGHTALYWYRQSLGQGLEFLIYFQGNSAPDKSGLPSDRFSAERTGGSVSTLTIQRTQQEDSAVYLCASSIVPYMNTEAFFGQGTRLTVV.

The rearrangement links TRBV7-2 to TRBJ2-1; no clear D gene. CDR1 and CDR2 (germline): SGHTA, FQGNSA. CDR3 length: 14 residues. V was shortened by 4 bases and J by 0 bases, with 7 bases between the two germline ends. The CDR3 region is CASSSHSSYNEQFF. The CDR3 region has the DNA TGTGCCAGCAGCTCCCATAGCTCCTACAATGAGCAGTTCTTC. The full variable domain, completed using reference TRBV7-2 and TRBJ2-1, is GAGVSQSPSNKVTEKGKDVELRCDPISGHTALYWYRQSLGQGLEFLIYFQGNSAPDKSGLPSDRFSAERTGGSVSTLTIQRTQQEDSAVYLCASSSHSSYNEQFFGPGTRLTVL.

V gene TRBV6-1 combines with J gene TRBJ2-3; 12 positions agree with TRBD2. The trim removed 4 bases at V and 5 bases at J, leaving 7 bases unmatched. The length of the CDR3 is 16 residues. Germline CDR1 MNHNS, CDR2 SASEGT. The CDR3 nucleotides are TGTGCCAGCAGTGGTAACCTAGCGGGGGGGCTAGATACGCAGTATTTT. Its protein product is CASSGNLAGGLDTQYF.